This TCR beta chain stems from a study of blood T cells in healthy people across ages. Study-wide background: The capture of about one barcoded beta molecule per two T cells was achieved by template switching.

A sample-barcoded 5' primer and a J-beta primer mix were used in a second PCR of roughly 6 to 12 cycles. Each of the cDNA molecules was tagged by a template-switch adaptor with 12 random nucleotides. TCRdb re-called the 5' RACE reads with MiXCR, one entry per CDR3 protein. Of some 1.5 million distinct CDR3 sequences listed, approximately 39% are singletons. This clonotype was counted a few times. The V gene's germline CDR1 is SGHRS and CDR2 YFSETQ. The J segment lost 4 bases and the V segment lost 4 bases, leaving 17 bases of the junction unmatched. This CDR3 region has 18 residues. The clonotype was recovered from a young woman in good health. J is TRBJ1-5 and V is TRBV5-1; TRBD1 aligns across 7 bases. What was sequenced was blood. Here the CDR3 reads CASSPVPGTAWENQPQHF. The CDR3 nucleotides are TGCGCCAGCAGCCCGGTCCCCGGGACAGCTTGGGAGAATCAGCCCCAGCATTTT.